This passage covers 4 T cell receptor beta chains from one sample sequenced in a study of T cell responses to AZD1222 COVID-19 vaccine. The table came from immunoSEQ multiplex PCR; TCRdb's copy has only in-frame clones and leaves some out. The sample lists 95,000 or so clones; about nine tenths were seen once. Sequenced here: peripheral blood, sampled on day 0 of MenACWY control vaccination. The receptors here all came from an adult in good health.

The chain employs TRBV5-5 and TRBJ1-1; the match to TRBD1 covers 11 bases. Trimming cost V 2 bases and J 5 bases; bases outside gene matches: 2. The CDR3 has 14 residues. Germline V gene lookup returns CDR1 SGHKS and CDR2 YYEKEE (reference sequence). The CDR3 loop is CASSFGTGGTEAFF. In DNA form, the CDR3 reads TGTGCCAGCAGCTTTGGGACAGGGGGGACTGAAGCTTTCTTT.

Note on this clone: The DNA is left out, because the CDR3 cannot be placed on it with certainty; the CDR3 is given as TCRdb lists it. The chain uses TRBV30 and TRBJ2-2; the table calls TRBD2, which could not be checked here. The CDR3 length equals 15 residues, ends included. Per germline, CDR1 GTSNPN and CDR2 SVGIG (reference sequence). The CDR3 sequence is CAWGRGLLRAGELFF.

This clone was observed once. This chain uses TRBV3-1 (or the pseudogene TRBV3-2) with TRBJ2-7; the match to TRBD2 covers 8 bases. V shed 6 bases and J 4 bases; nucleotides not matched to a gene: 11. Germline loops: CDR1 LGHDT, CDR2 YNNKEL (reference sequence). The CDR3 loop spans 15 amino acids. The CDR3: CASSTSGLGPYEQYF. DNA of the CDR3: TGTGCCAGCAGTACATCGGGACTAGGACCATACGAGCAGTACTTC.

This chain links TRBV6-5 with TRBJ2-5; D remains ambiguous. The CDR3 covers 13 residues. V was cut by 6 bases and J by 1 base, with 9 bases left in between. From germline, CDR1 is MNHEY and CDR2 SVGAGI. CDR3 sequence reads: CASRFGAQETQYF. The CDR3 DNA is TGTGCCAGCAGGTTCGGAGCCCAAGAGACCCAGTACTTC.